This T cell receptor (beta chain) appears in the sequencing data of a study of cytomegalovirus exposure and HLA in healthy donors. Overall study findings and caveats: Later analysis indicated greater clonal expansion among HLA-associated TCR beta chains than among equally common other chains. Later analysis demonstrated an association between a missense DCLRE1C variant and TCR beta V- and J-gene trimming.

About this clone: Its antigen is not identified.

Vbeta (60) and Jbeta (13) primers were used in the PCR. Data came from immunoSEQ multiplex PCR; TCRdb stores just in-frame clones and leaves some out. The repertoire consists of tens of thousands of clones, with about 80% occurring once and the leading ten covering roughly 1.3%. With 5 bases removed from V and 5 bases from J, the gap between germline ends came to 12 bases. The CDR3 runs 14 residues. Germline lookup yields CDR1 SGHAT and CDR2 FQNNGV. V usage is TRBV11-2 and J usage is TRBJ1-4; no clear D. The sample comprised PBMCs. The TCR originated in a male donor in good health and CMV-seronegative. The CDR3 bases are TGTGCCAGCAGCGGAACGGCGGAGAATGAAAAACTGTTTTTT. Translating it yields CASSGTAENEKLFF.